One sample yielded the 20 T cell receptor beta chains listed below, sequenced in a study of spatial heterogeneity in lung cancer. General study findings and limits: Counts of expanded intratumoral alpha and beta TCRs tracked tumor mutation counts.

TCRdb reanalysed the 5' RACE reads using MiXCR and keeps one entry per CDR3 protein. The sample has around 7,900 distinct CDR3 sequences; around 15% are singletons. No antigen has been identified for these receptors. Time point denoted: sample taken at primary tumor resection. The material sequenced was lung tumor tissue, taken at surgery. The receptor set was obtained from a female donor with early-stage non-small cell lung cancer.

At least ten counts were recorded for this clonotype. The V and J genes are TRBV7-9 and TRBJ2-7; 8 bases align to TRBD1. The V segment lost 2 bases and the J segment 6 bases; nucleotides outside the gene matches: 6. The CDR3 totals 14 residues. The germline CDR1 and CDR2 sequences are SEHNR and FQNEAQ (reference sequence). The CDR3: CASSLWTGLSEQYF. The CDR3 coding sequence is TGTGCCAGCAGCTTATGGACAGGGCTGAGCGAGCAGTACTTC.

This clonotype was counted at least ten times. V gene TRBV29-1 combines with J gene TRBJ1-1; D is ambiguous. CDR1 is SQVTM, CDR2 ANQGSEA, per germline. The CDR3 contains 14 residues. Trimming removed 4 bases from V and 4 bases from J, with 16 bases in between. CDR3 loop: CSVVPREGSTEAFF. CDR3 DNA: TGCAGCGTTGTCCCGAGGGAAGGGAGCACTGAAGCTTTCTTT.

This clonotype was recorded many times. The CDR3 DNA follows: TGCGCCAGCAGCCAAGGTGCTCGGACAGGGTTCCGAGAGACCCAGTACTTC. It translates to CASSQGARTGFRETQYF. This chain links TRBV4-1 with TRBJ2-5; TRBD1 aligns across 8 bases. Germline V gene data show CDR1 as MGHRA and CDR2 as YSYEKL. The CDR3 length is 17 residues. Trimming cost V 1 base and J 4 bases; bases outside gene matches: 11.

Sample share makes this clonotype medium-sized. The chain joins TRBV20-1 to TRBJ1-1; D unresolved. Germline-derived CDR1 and CDR2 are DFQATT and SNEGSKA (reference sequence). The CDR3 sequence is 15 residues long. Trimming pared 2 bases from V and 2 bases from J, leaving 15 bases between. The CDR3 sequence is CSARPRWRANTEAFF. DNA for the CDR3: TGCAGTGCTAGACCCAGGTGGCGGGCAAACACTGAAGCTTTCTTT.

This clonotype has a count of ten or more. The chain recombines TRBV4-2 with TRBJ2-1; no clear D. The CDR3 has 14 residues. Germline V gives CDR1 LGHNA, CDR2 YNFKEQ. Trimming left V 0 bases short and J 9 bases short, with 12 bases between. CDR3 sequence: CASSQDLRLSEQFF. As DNA, the CDR3 is TGTGCCAGCAGCCAAGATCTAAGGCTAAGTGAGCAGTTCTTC.

This chain uses TRBV28 with TRBJ1-4, with D maybe TRBD1 (6 bases). V was clipped by 6 bases and J by 3 bases, with 20 bases between them. CDR3 length: 17 amino acids. CDR1 MDHEN and CDR2 SYDVKM come from the germline V gene. The CDR3 nucleotides are TGTGCCAGCAGAGGGAGAACAGGGAAACCAGCTAATGAAAAACTGTTTTTT. Protein sequence: CASRGRTGKPANEKLFF.

This clonotype is labeled medium-sized (0.01 to 0.1%). CDR3 loop: CASSLKSGAFVQETQYF. Written as DNA, the CDR3 is TGTGCCAGCAGCTTGAAGTCGGGTGCGTTTGTTCAAGAGACCCAGTACTTC. The rearrangement uses TRBV5-4 and TRBJ2-5; no clear D gene. CDR1 SGHNT and CDR2 YYREEE come from the germline V gene (reference sequence). The V end was cut by 1 base, the J end by 2 bases, with 18 bases between. The CDR3 contains 17 residues. The full variable domain, in which reference TRBV5-4 and TRBJ2-5 provide the parts outside the CDR3, is ETGVTQSPTHLIKTRGQQVTLRCSSQSGHNTVSWYQQALGQGPQFIFQYYREEENGRGNFPPRFSGLQFPNYSSELNVNALELDDSALYLCASSLKSGAFVQETQYFGPGTRLLVL.

This clonotype was found many times. The chain combines TRBV5-4 with TRBJ2-2, with D unresolved. Between the trimmed V and J ends, which lost 3 bases and 1 base, there was a span of 10 bases. Germline V gene sequence: CDR1 SGHNT, CDR2 YYREEE (reference sequence). This CDR3 has 15 amino acids. The CDR3 region is CASSYSVQNTGELFF. In nucleotides, the CDR3 is TGTGCCAGCAGCTACAGTGTCCAGAACACCGGGGAGCTGTTTTTT.

This clonotype was picked up many times. The rearrangement links TRBV5-1 to TRBJ1-2; 8 nucleotides line up with TRBD1. The CDR3 extends over 14 amino acids. Germline values: CDR1 SGHRS, CDR2 YFSETQ. Trimming removed 5 bases from V and 4 bases from J; junction bases left unmatched: 7. CDR3 sequence (DNA): TGCGCCAGCAGGGGGGACAGGTCACCCTATGGCTACACCTTC. Translation gives CASRGDRSPYGYTF.

This clonotype is deemed medium-sized. The V gene is TRBV2, the J gene TRBJ2-3; D unclear. Germline V gene sequence: CDR1 SNHLY, CDR2 FYNNEI. The CDR3 is 14 amino acids. V was clipped by 6 bases and J by 2 bases, with 12 bases between them. CDR3: CASSPPWDTDTQYF. CDR3 in DNA: TGTGCCAGCAGCCCCCCATGGGACACAGATACGCAGTATTTT.

This clonotype has a count of ten or more. The J gene is TRBJ2-1, the V gene TRBV5-1; no clear D gene. The CDR3 is 13 residues long. Germline CDR1 reads SGHRS; CDR2 reads YFSETQ. Trimming shortened V by 2 bases and J by 7 bases, and 10 bases separated the two germline ends. The CDR3 DNA reads TGCGCCAGCAGCTTCTGGCAGAAGAATGAGCAGTTCTTC. Translated: CASSFWQKNEQFF.

This clonotype was picked up many times. The J gene is TRBJ2-3, the V gene TRBV10-3; D tentatively fits TRBD1 or TRBD2 (5 bases each). The CDR3 totals 13 residues. V lost 8 bases and J 4 bases, leaving 13 bases between the germline ends. Germline lookup yields CDR1 ENHRY and CDR2 SYGVKD. The CDR3 region has the DNA TGTGCCATCTCTGGGTCGGGACCAGATACGCAGTATTTT. Translating it yields CAISGSGPDTQYF.

By frequency in the sample, this clonotype is medium-sized. This chain joins TRBV7-8 and TRBJ1-1; D call uncertain. V shed 6 bases and J shed 2 bases, with 10 bases lying between them. The CDR3 runs to 13 residues. The V gene's germline CDR1 is SGHVS and CDR2 FQNEAQ. The DNA for the CDR3 is TGTGCCAGCAGTCTAAGTGATAACACTGAAGCTTTCTTT. Its protein is CASSLSDNTEAFF.

This clonotype was seen at least ten times. This may arise from a read error, as a much more abundant clone is one base away. The CDR3 DNA follows: TGCAGTGCTAGAGAGGGCTCTGGGGCCAACGTCCTGACTTTC. This gives the protein CSAREGSGANVLTF. V is TRBV20-1 and J is TRBJ2-6; D ambiguous. The CDR3 has 14 residues. Germline CDR1 DFQATT, CDR2 SNEGSKA (reference sequence). Trimming removed 0 bases at V and 0 bases at J, with 3 bases between.

In its sample, this clonotype was seen many times. Here the CDR3 reads CASSLGGIDTEAFF. The CDR3 nucleotides read TGCGCCAGCAGCTTGGGAGGGATCGACACTGAAGCTTTCTTT. This chain connects TRBV5-1 to TRBJ1-1, with D unresolved. The CDR3 covers 14 residues. Germline CDR1 is SGHRS and CDR2 is YFSETQ. V was pared by 0 bases and J by 3 bases, with 9 bases between.

The chain links TRBV5-5 to TRBJ1-2, with D maybe TRBD1 (5 bases). The germline gives CDR1 SGHKS, CDR2 YYEKEE (reference sequence). This CDR3 comprises 15 residues. The V end lost 2 bases, the J end lost 3 bases, and 14 bases lay between the germline ends. The DNA of the CDR3 is TGTGCCAGCAGCTTCCCGCGGGGCCAGGACTATGGCTACACCTTC. The encoded protein is CASSFPRGQDYGYTF.

There are many counts of this clonotype. The chain uses TRBV20-1 and TRBJ1-1; D unresolved. V lost 7 bases to trimming and J lost 3 bases, with 12 bases between them. The CDR3 has 12 amino acids. Germline CDR1 DFQATT, CDR2 SNEGSKA (reference sequence). The DNA for the CDR3 is TGCAGTGTGGTTTGGTTGGACACTGAAGCTTTCTTT. Its translation: CSVVWLDTEAFF.

By sample fraction, this clonotype is medium-sized. The chain joins TRBV5-1 to TRBJ2-5; D possibly corresponds to TRBD1 (6 bases). This CDR3 region has 16 residues. Between the trimmed V and J ends, which lost 0 bases and 2 bases, there was a span of 14 bases. The V gene's germline CDR1 is SGHRS and CDR2 YFSETQ. The CDR3 spells CASSLDRVRSQETQYF. In nucleotides, the CDR3 is TGCGCCAGCAGCTTGGACAGGGTGCGGTCGCAAGAGACCCAGTACTTC. Full variable domain (outside the CDR3, taken from reference TRBV5-1 and TRBJ2-5): KAGVTQTPRYLIKTRGQQVTLSCSPISGHRSVSWYQQTPGQGLQFLFEYFSETQRNKGNFPGRFSGRQFSNSRSEMNVSTLELGDSALYLCASSLDRVRSQETQYFGPGTRLLVL.

This sequence joins TRBV29-1 and TRBJ2-2; a weak D match, TRBD1 (5 bases). The CDR3 totals 13 residues. V lost 4 bases and J lost 4, with 10 bases in between. In germline, CDR1 is SQVTM, CDR2 ANQGSEA. CDR3 sequence: CSVGRDSTGELFF. The CDR3 DNA is TGCAGCGTTGGCAGGGATTCCACCGGGGAGCTGTTTTTT.

The chain combines TRBV12-3 or TRBV12-4 with TRBJ2-7; 8 bases line up with TRBD2. The length of the CDR3 is 14 residues. The ends lost 6 bases at V and 0 bases at J; junction bases unmatched: 4. The CDR3 loop reads CASRSGSASYEQYF. As DNA, the CDR3 is TGTGCCAGCAGGAGCGGGAGCGCCTCCTACGAGCAGTACTTC.